These T cell receptor beta chains were read from a single sample in a study of blood T cell repertoires in COVID-19. Clones were sequenced by immunoSEQ multiplex PCR, and TCRdb holds only the in-frame ones, with some missing. The sample has a few hundred thousand clones; about 89% are singletons. Material for sequencing was peripheral blood. The receptor source for this set is a middle-aged man who had recovered from COVID-19. Both conserved end residues are part of each CDR3. The order of the fields is clone size, V gene, D gene, J gene, CDR3 protein, CDR3 DNA. D genes are given only for firm matches. A row's size may be missing; if present it is once, few, many or a size class.

NA	TRBV18	TRBD1	TRBJ1-2	CASSRGQGSNYGYTF	TGTGCCAGCTCACGTGGACAGGGGTCAAACTATGGCTACACCTTC
NA	TRBV5-1	TRBD2	TRBJ2-1	CASSLGGLATLRNEQFF	TGCGCCAGCAGCTTGGGGGGACTAGCGACTTTGAGGAATGAGCAGTTCTTC
NA	TRBV12-5	NA	TRBJ2-7	CASGSYTYEQYF	TGTGCTAGTGGTTCGTATACCTACGAGCAGTACTTC
NA	TRBV27	TRBD2	TRBJ2-1	CASRGTSGDNEQFF	TGTGCCAGCAGGGGGACTAGCGGAGACAATGAGCAGTTCTTC
NA	TRBV7-2	TRBD2	TRBJ2-3	CASSLMLTGGGDTQYF	TGTGCCAGCAGCTTAATGCTTACGGGAGGGGGAGATACGCAGTATTTT
NA	TRBV9	NA	TRBJ1-1	CASSPQGGNTEAFF	TGTGCCAGCAGCCCGCAGGGAGGGAACACTGAAGCTTTCTTT
NA	TRBV7-9	TRBD2	TRBJ2-3	CASSWNLADFTDTQYF	TGTGCCAGCAGCTGGAACCTAGCGGACTTCACAGATACGCAGTATTTT
NA	TRBV1	NA	TRBJ2-1	CTSSQSSLEWQFF	TGCACCAGCAGCCAGTCCTCACTAGAATGGCAGTTCTTC
NA	TRBV11-2	TRBD1	TRBJ1-1	CASSRTGRDTEAFF	TGTGCCAGCAGCCGGACAGGGAGAGACACTGAAGCTTTCTTT
NA	TRBV6-6	TRBD1	TRBJ2-5	CASSFRTGGAETQYF	TGTGCCAGCAGTTTTCGGACAGGGGGCGCCGAGACCCAGTACTTC
NA	TRBV5-1	NA	TRBJ1-6	CASSRETARNSPLHF	TGCGCCAGCAGCCGGGAAACCGCACGCAATTCACCCCTCCACTTT
NA	TRBV4-3	NA	TRBJ1-4	CASSQDWAGQEKLFF	TGCGCCAGCAGCCAAGATTGGGCAGGGCAGGAAAAACTGTTTTTT
NA	TRBV7-9	NA	TRBJ2-5	CASSSTRETQYF	TGTGCCAGCAGCTCTACTAGGGAGACCCAGTACTTC
once	TRBV2	NA	TRBJ2-1	CASSEQGALFF	TGTGCCAGCAGTGAACAGGGTGCCCTCTTCTTC
NA	TRBV12-5	TRBD1	TRBJ2-1	CASGLVLGTGDVNEQFF	TGTGCTAGTGGTTTGGTACTGGGGACAGGGGATGTGAATGAGCAGTTCTTC
NA	TRBV11-3	TRBD2	TRBJ2-7	CASSSPPPGGSSYEQYF	TGTGCCAGCAGCTCCCCCCCGCCTGGCGGGAGCTCCTACGAGCAGTACTTC
NA	TRBV6-2/TRBV6-3	NA	TRBJ1-2	CASSWSGSGYTF	TGTGCCAGCAGTTGGTCAGGGTCTGGCTACACCTTC
NA	TRBV27	TRBD1	TRBJ2-1	CASSSGQGGRNEQFF	TGTGCCAGCAGTTCCGGACAGGGGGGCCGCAATGAGCAGTTCTTC
NA	TRBV18	NA	TRBJ1-1	CASSDNQGTSEAFF	TGTGCCAGCTCAGATAATCAGGGAACCTCTGAAGCTTTCTTT
NA	TRBV6-5	NA	TRBJ2-7	CASKPVGYEQYF	TGTGCCAGCAAACCCGTCGGCTACGAGCAGTACTTC
NA	TRBV7-2	NA	TRBJ1-1	CASSLVGGAAAEAFF	TGTGCCAGCAGCTTAGTTGGAGGGGCGGCGGCTGAAGCTTTCTTT
NA	TRBV3-1/TRBV3-2	TRBD2	TRBJ2-2	CASRTSGSNGELFF	TGTGCCAGCAGAACTAGCGGGAGTAACGGGGAGCTGTTTTTT
NA	TRBV27	NA	TRBJ2-3	CASSGLGKDTQYF	TGTGCCAGCAGTGGACTTGGTAAGGATACGCAGTATTTT
NA	TRBV29-1	TRBD1	TRBJ2-7	CSVEYGTGGGEQYF	TGCAGCGTTGAGTACGGGACAGGGGGTGGCGAGCAGTACTTC
NA	TRBV5-4	NA	TRBJ2-2	CAGYREETGELFF	TGTGCCGGATACAGGGAAGAGACCGGGGAGCTGTTTTTT
NA	TRBV7-2	TRBD1	TRBJ2-7	CASSLWTGSEQYF	TGTGCCAGCAGCTTATGGACAGGCAGCGAGCAGTACTTC
NA	TRBV7-2	NA	TRBJ2-3	CASSLRAGTTADTQYF	TGTGCCAGCAGCTTGAGGGCCGGGACAACTGCAGATACGCAGTATTTT
NA	TRBV5-1	TRBD2	TRBJ2-7	CASSLPGGSSYEQYF	TGCGCCAGCAGCTTGCCGGGAGGGAGCTCCTACGAGCAGTACTTC
NA	TRBV7-3	TRBD2	TRBJ2-1	CASSFRTSGFNEQFF	TGTGCCAGCAGCTTCCGGACTAGCGGGTTCAATGAGCAGTTCTTC
NA	TRBV7-9	NA	TRBJ2-3	CASSTITDTQYF	TGTGCCAGCAGCACAATTACAGATACGCAGTATTTT
once	TRBV29-1	TRBD1	TRBJ1-1	CSVGTGAATEAFF	TGCAGCGTGGGGACAGGGGCGGCCACTGAAGCTTTCTTT
NA	TRBV7-9	NA	TRBJ1-6	CASSLPTGDSPLHF	TGTGCCAGCAGCCTGCCGACCGGAGATTCACCCCTCCACTTT
NA	TRBV2	TRBD2	TRBJ2-3	CASSERLAGVVDTQYF	TGTGCCAGCAGTGAAAGACTAGCGGGAGTGGTAGATACGCAGTATTTT
NA	TRBV6-4	TRBD1	TRBJ1-5	CASSDSRTGKDSNQPQHF	TGTGCCAGCAGTGACTCGAGGACAGGGAAAGATAGCAATCAGCCCCAGCATTTT
NA	TRBV5-1	TRBD2	TRBJ2-7	CASNLDGTSGRYEQYF	TGCGCCAGCAACTTAGATGGGACTAGCGGGAGGTACGAGCAGTACTTC
NA	TRBV4-3	TRBD1	TRBJ2-1	CASSQDQTSGQGNNEQFF	TGCGCCAGCAGCCAAGATCAGACCTCGGGACAGGGTAATAATGAGCAGTTCTTC
NA	TRBV25-1	NA	TRBJ1-2	CASSYRQISNYGYTF	TGTGCCAGCAGTTATCGACAGATTTCTAACTATGGCTACACCTTC
NA	TRBV24-1	TRBD2	TRBJ2-1	CATPRVCDGGKYNEQFF	TGTGCCACCCCCCGGGTTTGTGACGGGGGGAAGTACAATGAGCAGTTCTTC
NA	TRBV3-1/TRBV3-2	NA	TRBJ2-1	CASSHATSIHEQFF	TGTGCCAGCAGCCATGCTACTAGTATCCATGAGCAGTTCTTC
NA	TRBV2	NA	TRBJ2-4	CASSEWDTPNIQYF	TGTGCCAGCAGTGAATGGGACACTCCAAACATTCAGTACTTC